A single sample is the source of the 25 T cell receptor beta chains below, sequenced in a study of blood T cell repertoires in COVID-19. Clones were sequenced by immunoSEQ multiplex PCR, and TCRdb holds only the in-frame ones, with some missing. This sample has about 200,000 clones, with 70% to 90% found just once. Sequenced sample: peripheral blood. Receptors originate from a woman between 65 and 79 years old with acute or convalescent COVID-19.

V and J are TRBV19 and TRBJ1-2; TRBD1 matches 7 bases. The germline V gene has CDR1 LNHDA and CDR2 SQIVND (reference sequence). The CDR3 spans 12 residues. V dropped 5 bases and J dropped 11; count of bases not matched to a gene: 8. The CDR3, as DNA: TGTGCCAGTAGTTTTAGACAGGGCCCATACACCTTC. This translates into CASSFRQGPYTF. Variable domain in full (rest from reference TRBV19 and TRBJ1-2): DGGITQSPKYLFRKEGQNVTLSCEQNLNHDAMYWYRQDPGQGLRLIYYSQIVNDFQKGDIAEGYSVSREKKESFPLTVTSAQKNPTAFYLCASSFRQGPYTFGSGTRLTVV.

This clone was seen more than once but under ten times. The CDR3 sequence is CASSVTSIEQYF. CDR3 in DNA: TGTGCCAGCAGTGTTACTAGCATCGAACAGTACTTC. The V call is TRBV2, the J call TRBJ2-7, with D perhaps TRBD2 (6 bases). Germline CDR1 and CDR2: SNHLY and FYNNEI. Trimming shortened V by 4 bases and J by 10 bases, and 14 bases separated the two germline ends. The CDR3 length is 12 residues.

V is TRBV19 and J is TRBJ2-3; possible D gene TRBD2, 6 bases. Germline CDR1 and CDR2: LNHDA and SQIVND (reference sequence). The CDR3 sequence is 15 residues long. V lost 3 bases to trimming and J lost 6 bases, with 16 bases between them. The CDR3 here is CASSMPPAGLDTQYF. CDR3 nucleotide sequence: TGTGCCAGTAGTATGCCCCCGGCGGGGTTGGATACGCAGTATTTT.

The rearrangement joins TRBV6-5 to TRBJ1-2; TRBD1 matches 7 bases. CDR3 length: 15 residues. Losses at the gene ends were 6 bases for V and 4 bases for J; bases not matched to a gene: 11. Germline CDR1 and CDR2: MNHEY and SVGAGI. This CDR3 reads CASRQYDRVRYGYTF. The CDR3 nucleotides are TGTGCCAGCAGACAATATGACAGGGTCCGCTATGGCTACACCTTC.

The V gene is TRBV25-1, the J gene TRBJ1-3, with TRBD1 as a possible D gene (5 bases). V lost 1 base, J lost 4 bases, and 14 bases lay in between. The CDR3 consists of 16 residues. Germline loops: CDR1 MGHDK, CDR2 SYGVNS. The CDR3 protein is CASSESRWGTGNTIYF. The CDR3 DNA follows: TGTGCCAGCAGTGAATCCCGGTGGGGCACAGGAAACACCATATATTTT.

This chain links TRBV6-5 with TRBJ1-3; no definite D call. Germline V lookup: CDR1 MNHEY, CDR2 SVGAGI. The V end was cut by 4 bases, the J end by 0 bases, with 10 bases between. CDR3 length equals 15 residues. The CDR3 nucleotides are TGTGCCAGCAGTTTGACATTGCACTCTGGAAACACCATATATTTT. The encoded protein is CASSLTLHSGNTIYF.

The V call is TRBV19, the J call TRBJ1-2; no clear D gene. The CDR3 has 14 residues. V was trimmed by 3 bases and J by 0 bases, leaving 8 bases between them. Germline V gene sequence: CDR1 LNHDA, CDR2 SQIVND (reference sequence). The DNA for the CDR3 is TGTGCCAGTAGTATGTCTACGGCTAACTATGGCTACACCTTC. It codes for CASSMSTANYGYTF.

The chain combines TRBV5-8 with TRBJ2-7; 7 positions match TRBD1. The germline V gene has CDR1 SGHTS and CDR2 YDEGEE. Unmatched junction bases numbered 15, after V lost 5 bases and J lost 7 bases. There are 15 residues in the CDR3. CDR3 bases: TGTGCCAGCAGTCTTGACCTCACAGGGGTCTTTGAGCAGTACTTC. Its protein is CASSLDLTGVFEQYF. The complete variable domain, with remaining parts taken from reference TRBV5-8 and TRBJ2-7, reads EAGVTQSPTHLIKTRGQQATLRCSPISGHTSVYWYQQALGLGLQFLLWYDEGEERNRGNFPPRFSGRQFPNYSSELNVNALELEDSALYLCASSLDLTGVFEQYFGPGTRLTVT.

This clone was seen once. This rearrangement joins TRBV20-1 to TRBJ1-2, with TRBD1 matching over 7 bases. Germline-derived CDR1 and CDR2 are DFQATT and SNEGSKA (reference sequence). The CDR3 extends over 16 amino acids. The V and J ends lost 3 bases and 1 base, in that order; junction bases with no gene match: 11. CDR3 sequence reads: CSASSTGNSVNYGYTF. In DNA form, the CDR3 reads TGCAGTGCTAGTTCGACAGGGAACTCTGTTAACTATGGCTACACCTTC.

The genes are TRBV5-1 and TRBJ1-2; 7 bases map to TRBD1. V gave up 5 bases and J gave up 6 bases; unmatched junction bases: 7. The germline V gene has CDR1 SGHRS and CDR2 YFSETQ. The CDR3 runs to 13 residues. CDR3: CASRLTGSDGYTF. In nucleotides, the CDR3 is TGCGCCAGCAGGTTGACAGGGAGCGATGGCTACACCTTC. Combining the CDR3 with reference TRBV5-1 and TRBJ1-2 gives the whole variable domain KAGVTQTPRYLIKTRGQQVTLSCSPISGHRSVSWYQQTPGQGLQFLFEYFSETQRNKGNFPGRFSGRQFSNSRSEMNVSTLELGDSALYLCASRLTGSDGYTFGSGTRLTVV.

The chain carries TRBV3-1 (or the pseudogene TRBV3-2) and TRBJ1-1, with unresolved D. Germline V gene lookup returns CDR1 LGHDT and CDR2 YNNKEL (reference sequence). The V end was cut by 1 base, the J end by 11 bases, with 17 bases between. The CDR3 covers 14 residues. This chain's CDR3 is CASSQGTSFAYAFF. CDR3 nucleotides: TGTGCCAGCAGCCAAGGGACTAGTTTTGCGTATGCTTTCTTT.

The J gene is TRBJ2-2, the V gene TRBV29-1, with TRBD2 matching over 7 bases. Trimming took 7 bases from V and 1 from J; bases not matched to a gene: 12. Germline lookup yields CDR1 SQVTM and CDR2 ANQGSEA. The CDR3 has 16 amino acids. The CDR3 is CSAHGGGSVNTGELFF. The CDR3 coding sequence is TGCAGCGCCCATGGGGGGGGATCCGTGAACACCGGGGAGCTGTTTTTT.

The chain couples TRBV30 to TRBJ2-2, with TRBD2 as a possible D gene (6 bases). The CDR3 length is 15 residues. Trimming shortened V by 1 base and J by 0 bases, and 9 bases separated the two germline ends. Germline values: CDR1 GTSNPN, CDR2 SVGIG (reference sequence). The DNA for the CDR3 is TGTGCCTGGAGTGCCGGAGGGGCGAACACCGGGGAGCTGTTTTTT. Translation gives CAWSAGGANTGELFF. Full variable domain (outside the CDR3, taken from reference TRBV30 and TRBJ2-2): SQTIHQWPATLVQPVGSPLSLECTVEGTSNPNLYWYRQAAGRGLQLLFYSVGIGQISSEVPQNLSASRPQDRQFILSSKKLLLSDSGFYLCAWSAGGANTGELFFGEGSRLTVL.

The J gene is TRBJ1-5, the V gene TRBV19; TRBD1 matches at 8 bases. This CDR3 has 16 residues. The junction had 11 bases not matched to a gene; V was cut back by 5 bases and J by 5 bases. Germline CDR1 is LNHDA and CDR2 is SQIVND (reference sequence). DNA of the CDR3: TGTGCCAGTAGTCCCCAGACAGGGGTTTTTCATCAGCCCCAGCATTTT. Amino acids: CASSPQTGVFHQPQHF.

The chain joins TRBV3-1 (or the pseudogene TRBV3-2) to TRBJ1-3; D gene uncertain. The CDR3 consists of 13 residues. The germline CDR1 and CDR2 sequences are LGHDT and YNNKEL (reference sequence). The germline V and J ends were trimmed by 3 bases and 0 bases, with 3 bases remaining between them. CDR3 sequence (DNA): TGTGCCAGCAGCCACAACTCTGGAAACACCATATATTTT. Protein product: CASSHNSGNTIYF.

In DNA form, the CDR3 reads TGTGCCAGCAGCTTAGGACAGCTAATCTACGAGCAGTACTTC. It specifies CASSLGQLIYEQYF. V gene TRBV7-8 combines with J gene TRBJ2-7; possible D gene TRBD1, 5 bases. From germline, CDR1 is SGHVS and CDR2 FQNEAQ. The ends were cut back, 1 base at V and 3 bases at J, with 10 bases in the middle. This CDR3 has 14 amino acids. The whole variable domain, filled in from reference TRBV7-8 and TRBJ2-7, reads GAGVSQSPRYKVAKRGQDVALRCDPISGHVSLFWYQQALGQGPEFLTYFQNEAQLDKSGLPSDRFFAERPEGSVSTLKIQRTQQEDSAVYLCASSLGQLIYEQYFGPGTRLTVT.

The gene calls are TRBV14 and TRBJ2-1; a possible D gene is TRBD1 (5 bases). Germline CDR1 is SGHDN and CDR2 is FVKESK. V was trimmed by 0 bases and J by 15 bases, leaving 15 bases between them. The CDR3 runs to 13 residues. CDR3 in DNA: TGTGCCAGCAGCCAAGATCTCGGCCAGGGCCTGTTCTTC. Its translation: CASSQDLGQGLFF.

The chain is built from TRBV11-2 and TRBJ1-4; D uncertain. The CDR3 contains 13 residues. Trimming pared 0 bases from V and 5 bases from J, leaving 4 bases between. Germline V CDR1 and CDR2: SGHAT, FQNNGV. As DNA, the CDR3 is TGTGCCAGCAGCTTAGACAGAAATGAAAAACTGTTTTTT. It encodes CASSLDRNEKLFF.

The chain uses TRBV7-9 and TRBJ1-2; the match to TRBD1 covers 10 bases. V shed 8 bases and J 6 bases; nucleotides not matched to a gene: 9. The CDR3 spans 14 residues. Per the germline V gene, CDR1 is SEHNR and CDR2 is FQNEAQ (reference sequence). The CDR3 region has the DNA TGTGCCAGCGCATCCGGACAGGGGGTAGATGGCTACACCTTC. This codes for CASASGQGVDGYTF.

V usage is TRBV11-3 and J usage is TRBJ2-2; TRBD1 matches 12 bases. Germline-derived CDR1 and CDR2 are SGHNT and YENEEA. The J segment lost 3 bases and the V segment lost 5 bases, leaving 10 bases of the junction unmatched. The CDR3 is 18 amino acids. CDR3 region: CASSPGQGARPYTGELFF. The CDR3 DNA sequence: TGTGCCAGCAGCCCGGGACAGGGGGCGCGTCCGTACACCGGGGAGCTGTTTTTT.

This chain uses TRBV7-2 with TRBJ1-2; 10 nucleotides line up with TRBD1. The CDR3 has 14 amino acids. Germline V gives CDR1 SGHTA, CDR2 FQGNSA. V trimming: 2 bases; J trimming: 7 bases; junction bases outside the gene matches: 4. The CDR3 bases are TGTGCCAGCAGCTTAAGCGGGACAGGGGCTGGCTACACCTTC. Protein sequence: CASSLSGTGAGYTF.

CDR3 coding DNA: TGTGCCAGCTCACCAGCGGACAGGGGGGATGAAAAACTGTTTTTT. Its translation is CASSPADRGDEKLFF. This sequence joins TRBV18 and TRBJ1-4, with 10 positions matching TRBD1. Germline CDR1 and CDR2: KGHSH and LQKENI. J was trimmed by 6 bases and V by 2 bases; bases with no gene match: 3. This CDR3 spans 15 amino acids.

The rearrangement uses TRBV7-7 and TRBJ2-1; TRBD1 matches 9 bases. Trimming at V came to 5 bases and at J to 6 bases, leaving 8 bases not matched to a gene. CDR1 and CDR2 (germline): SSHAT, FNYEAQ (reference sequence). The CDR3 runs 15 residues. In DNA form, the CDR3 reads TGTGCCAGCAGCCCTGGGACAGGGAATGGCAATGAGCAGTTCTTC. Translated: CASSPGTGNGNEQFF.

The rearrangement links TRBV5-1 to TRBJ2-1; 11 nucleotides match TRBD2. V was clipped by 4 bases and J by 3 bases; unmatched bases: 3. This CDR3 is 15 amino acids long. In germline, CDR1 is SGHRS, CDR2 YFSETQ. CDR3 amino acids: CASSHGTSGYNEQFF. The DNA for the CDR3 is TGCGCCAGCAGCCACGGGACTAGCGGCTACAATGAGCAGTTCTTC.

V and J are TRBV7-8 and TRBJ2-7; 7 bases are a match to TRBD1. Trimming removed 5 bases from V and 5 bases from J; junction bases left unmatched: 12. From germline, CDR1 is SGHVS and CDR2 FQNEAQ. CDR3 length equals 15 residues. CDR3 DNA sequence: TGTGCCAGCAGCCCTCCGGGACAGAGGGTCCACGAGCAGTACTTC. Amino acids: CASSPPGQRVHEQYF.